These T cell receptor beta chains were read from a single sample in a study of shared clonotypes between healthy human individuals. TCRdb's copy holds only in-frame clones and misses some; the assay was immunoSEQ multiplex PCR. The sample records approximately 2,000,000 clones, 80% to 95% being singletons. The specimen sequenced was naive CD8+ T cells from PBMCs. These receptors all stem from a man aged 18 to 30 in good health. Some clones in this sample may be carry-over from other donors' samples. Each CDR3 is given with its conserved first and last residue. D genes are given only for firm matches.

d_call	v_call	cdr3_length	j_call	cdr3_aa
-	TRBV9	14	TRBJ2-7	CASSVAGAGYEQYF
-	TRBV2	16	TRBJ2-7	CASSPARVSPRYEQYF
-	TRBV10-2	15	TRBJ2-1	CASSESSRGGGEQFF
-	TRBV10-1	12	TRBJ2-1	CASLEGYNEQFF
-	TRBV25-1	15	TRBJ2-2	CASSEYRKNTGELFF
-	TRBV12-5	13	TRBJ2-1	CASGPGPPDEQFF
-	TRBV7-3	17	TRBJ2-5	CASSLDSSVGLQETQYF
TRBD1	TRBV11-1	15	TRBJ2-3	CASSLQGVKSDTQYF
-	TRBV11-2	15	TRBJ2-1	CASSQPRGPGNEQFF
TRBD2	TRBV7-9	16	TRBJ2-3	CASSLRLAGDSDTQYF
-	TRBV27	16	TRBJ2-5	CASSLSSRPREETQYF
-	TRBV19	15	TRBJ1-1	CASSIASRLNTEAFF
-	TRBV28	14	TRBJ2-7	CASSLRGGSYEQYF
TRBD1	TRBV27	14	-	CASRPRGLKNEQYF
-	TRBV6-5	14	TRBJ1-1	CASREGETVTEAFF
-	TRBV28	12	TRBJ2-7	CASRREIYEQYF
TRBD2	TRBV9	17	TRBJ2-1	CASSPAAGLAVYNEQFF
TRBD1	TRBV19	13	TRBJ2-7	CASRMGTAYEQYF
-	TRBV27	11	TRBJ2-1	CASSSSYEQFF
-	TRBV27	14	TRBJ2-5	CASSPWGVQETQYF
TRBD1	TRBV27	13	TRBJ2-1	CASSHRGRDEQFF
TRBD2	TRBV6-5	16	TRBJ2-7	CASSSRAGGPRYEQYF
-	TRBV11-2	15	TRBJ1-1	CASSYRYEGSTEAFF
-	TRBV5-6	15	TRBJ2-3	CASSSPAASTDTQYF
-	TRBV27	14	TRBJ2-7	CASSPTGVGDEQYF
TRBD1	TRBV6-1	16	TRBJ1-2	CASSEGTGHTNYGYTF
-	TRBV6-5	14	TRBJ1-2	CASSYYPGYYGYTF
-	TRBV19	14	TRBJ2-7	CASNDRGIGYEQYF
-	TRBV28	22	TRBJ1-5	CASSRERMSRIASVYSNQPQHF
-	TRBV7-2	15	TRBJ1-4	CASSPRIGRGEKLFF
-	TRBV30	13	TRBJ2-5	CAWNPDTQETQYF
TRBD1	TRBV5-8	19	TRBJ2-2	CASGVVITNGTANTGELFF
-	TRBV6-1	15	TRBJ1-5	CASSEARGGGQPQHF
-	TRBV6-6	11	TRBJ1-5	CASTDNQPQHF
-	TRBV7-3	15	TRBJ2-7	CASSLRQGRIHEQYF
-	TRBV6-5	14	TRBJ1-5	CASPALADNQPQHF
-	TRBV4-1	15	TRBJ2-2	CASSSRGGPTGELFF
-	TRBV7-6	15	TRBJ2-7	CASSMGGRGSYEQYF
-	TRBV4-3	17	TRBJ1-2	CASSQERWGRGYYGYTF
-	TRBV5-1	14	TRBJ2-1	CASSSMSQWDEQFF
-	TRBV2	11	TRBJ1-1	CASSTGSEAFF
-	TRBV6-5	14	TRBJ1-5	CASSYSMGNQPQHF
-	TRBV4-1	18	TRBJ2-2	CASSQDQFPGGLTGELFF
-	TRBV5-1	13	TRBJ1-1	CASSLNANTEAFF
-	TRBV29-1	16	TRBJ2-1	CSVDGRGQRKYNEQFF
-	TRBV7-2	14	TRBJ2-7	CASSSGLEAYEQYF
-	TRBV9	15	TRBJ1-3	CASSVEAASGNTIYF
TRBD1	TRBV5-6	16	TRBJ2-3	CASSHTGTAYTDTQYF
-	TRBV10-3	15	TRBJ2-1	CAISYDSSSYNEQFF
-	TRBV6-1	16	TRBJ1-2	CASSEARNRDLGGYTF
-	TRBV5-1	18	TRBJ2-1	CASSPGASGNFGYNEQFF